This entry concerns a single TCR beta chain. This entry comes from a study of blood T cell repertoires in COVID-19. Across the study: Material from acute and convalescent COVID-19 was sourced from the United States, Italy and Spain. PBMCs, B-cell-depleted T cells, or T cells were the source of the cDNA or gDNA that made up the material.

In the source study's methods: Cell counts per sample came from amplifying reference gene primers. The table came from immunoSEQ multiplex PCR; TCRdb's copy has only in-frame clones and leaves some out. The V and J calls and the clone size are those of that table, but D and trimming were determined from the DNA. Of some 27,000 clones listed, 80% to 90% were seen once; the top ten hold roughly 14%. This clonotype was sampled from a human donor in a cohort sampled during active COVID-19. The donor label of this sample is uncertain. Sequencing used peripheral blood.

DNA for the CDR3: TGTGCCAGCAGCCAAGATCCTAGCGGGGGGGCCTCCTACAATGAGCAGTTCTTC. Encoded protein: CASSQDPSGGASYNEQFF. The genes are TRBV4-2 and TRBJ2-1; 12 bases align to TRBD2. Unmatched junction bases numbered 3, after V lost 0 bases and J lost 0 bases. The CDR3 totals 18 residues. Germline CDR1 and CDR2: LGHNA and YNFKEQ.